This is a list of T cell receptor beta chains from one sample in a study of cytomegalovirus exposure and HLA in healthy donors. Sequenced by immunoSEQ multiplex PCR; TCRdb stores in-frame clones only, minus some. The table shows about 160,000 clones, with over 75% occurring only once. The sample was PBMCs. These receptors all come from a man aged 35 to 55 in good health and CMV-seronegative. Both conserved end residues are part of each CDR3. A D gene is named only where the DNA matches it firmly. Clone size is shown for a subset of rows, as once, few, many or a class of expanded clone.

J gene,V gene,D gene,clone size,CDR3 protein,CDR3 DNA
TRBJ2-1,TRBV7-9,NA,NA,CASSLIRGGADEQFF,TGTGCCAGCAGCTTAATTAGAGGGGGGGCAGATGAGCAGTTCTTC
TRBJ1-2,TRBV6-5,TRBD1,NA,CASSDRGDYGYTF,TGTGCCAGCAGCGACAGGGGGGACTATGGCTACACCTTC
TRBJ1-1,TRBV14,NA,NA,CASSPPRDTTEAFF,TGTGCCAGCAGCCCCCCCCGGGACACCACTGAAGCTTTCTTT
TRBJ1-6,TRBV9,TRBD1,NA,CASSPRQGITPLHF,TGTGCCAGCAGCCCCCGACAGGGTATCACACCCCTCCACTTT
TRBJ1-5,TRBV10-2,NA,NA,CASSELTGIQPQHF,TGCGCCAGCAGTGAGCTTACAGGGATTCAGCCCCAGCATTTT
TRBJ2-7,TRBV2,NA,NA,CASRPAQWSYEQYF,TGTGCCAGCAGGCCTGCACAGTGGTCCTACGAGCAGTACTTC
TRBJ2-2,TRBV5-1,TRBD2,NA,CASSLERGGTSVGTGELFF,TGCGCCAGCAGCCTGGAACGGGGGGGGACCTCGGTGGGCACCGGGGAGCTGTTTTTT
TRBJ1-5,TRBV6-1,NA,NA,CASSGGDSNQPQHF,TGTGCCAGCAGCGGCGGGGATAGCAATCAGCCCCAGCATTTT
TRBJ2-1,TRBV7-2,NA,NA,CASRESTEQFF,TGTGCCAGCAGGGAGTCCACTGAGCAGTTCTTC
TRBJ1-2,TRBV30,NA,NA,CAWSPLGAGENGYTF,TGTGCCTGGAGTCCCTTGGGGGCGGGGGAAAATGGCTACACCTTC
TRBJ2-3,TRBV2,NA,NA,CASSERVYTDTQYF,TGTGCCAGCAGTGAGCGGGTGTACACAGATACGCAGTATTTT
TRBJ2-2,TRBV11-2,NA,few,CASSFLRSSGAPGELFF,TGTGCCAGCAGCTTCCTCAGGTCATCAGGCGCCCCCGGGGAGCTGTTTTTT
TRBJ1-2,TRBV7-2,TRBD1,NA,CASSLQGDYGYTF,TGTGCCAGCAGCCTACAGGGGGACTATGGCTACACCTTC
TRBJ1-6,TRBV2,NA,few,CASSAGNSPLHF,TGTGCCAGCAGCGCAGGGAATTCACCCCTCCACTTT
TRBJ2-6,TRBV27,NA,NA,CASSPLPSGANVLTF,TGTGCCAGCAGTCCCCTTCCCTCTGGGGCCAACGTCCTGACTTTC
TRBJ1-5,TRBV2,TRBD1,NA,CASRETGANNQPQHF,TGTGCCAGCAGGGAAACAGGGGCGAACAATCAGCCCCAGCATTTT
TRBJ2-5,TRBV4-1,NA,NA,CASSQAPGQWETQYF,TGCGCCAGCAGCCAAGCCCCAGGGCAGTGGGAGACCCAGTACTTC
TRBJ2-1,TRBV27,NA,NA,CASSPIGHPNEQFF,TGTGCCAGCAGTCCAATTGGACATCCCAATGAGCAGTTCTTC
TRBJ2-7,TRBV4-3,TRBD1,NA,CASSQGTGTGSYEQYF,TGCGCCAGCAGCCAAGGAACCGGGACAGGGTCCTACGAGCAGTACTTC
TRBJ1-4,TRBV4-1,NA,NA,CASSQEGGVNEKLFF,TGCGCCAGCAGCCAAGAAGGAGGGGTTAATGAAAAACTGTTTTTT
TRBJ2-1,TRBV19,NA,few,CASSTNSFGQFF,TGTGCCAGTAGCACTAATAGCTTTGGGCAGTTCTTC
TRBJ2-3,TRBV5-4,TRBD2,few,CATRLAGGRGTDTQYF,TGTGCCACACGACTAGCGGGGGGGCGGGGCACAGATACGCAGTATTTT
TRBJ2-7,TRBV4-3,NA,NA,CASSQGFGTLLYEQYF,TGCGCCAGCAGCCAGGGATTTGGGACACTCCTCTACGAGCAGTACTTC
TRBJ2-1,TRBV5-1,NA,NA,CASSLSRDFFNEQFF,TGCGCCAGCAGCTTGAGCAGGGATTTTTTCAATGAGCAGTTCTTC
TRBJ1-2,TRBV11-1,TRBD1,NA,CASSLVGTDHGYTF,TGTGCCAGCAGCTTAGTTGGGACAGACCATGGCTACACCTTC
TRBJ2-7,TRBV4-1,NA,NA,CASSQVTVSYEQYF,TGCGCCAGCAGCCAAGTAACAGTCTCCTACGAGCAGTACTTC